This T cell receptor (beta chain) was identified in a study of T cells in Graves' hyperthyroidism and ophthalmopathy. Whole-study results and caveats: The model identified upcoming ophthalmopathy a median around 7.1 months ahead of onset. Most thyroid clonotypes with frequency above 0.001 were detected in blood.

Orbital computed tomography and thyroid ultrasound, together with serum TRAb and thyroxine and clinical symptoms, were used for diagnoses. The length of the CDR3 is 14 residues. The junction had 6 bases not matched to a gene; V was cut back by 4 bases and J by 7 bases. Researchers amplified the TCR beta CDR3 regions from RNA transcripts. RT-PCR in the first round (using the HTBI primer set) targeted the TCR CDR3. TCRdb ran MiXCR on the multiplex PCR reads and lists one entry per CDR3 protein. Of nearly 750,000 distinct CDR3 sequences in the sample, over 35% are singletons; the top ten hold less than 35%. This clonotype was recorded a few times. Antigen unknown.

The sequence was collected from a woman aged 40 to 50 with Graves' hyperthyroidism. Specimen: blood. The V gene is TRBV12-3 or TRBV12-4, the J gene TRBJ1-4; the match to TRBD1 covers 7 bases. In nucleotides, the CDR3 is TGTGCCAGCAGTTCCCAGGGGGTTAGTGAAAAACTGTTTTTT. This gives the protein CASSSQGVSEKLFF.